The entry below gives a single T cell receptor (beta chain) sequence along with its context. The antigen is not known. Other DNA variants within this sample encode the same CDR3. This sample is drawn from a study of shared clonotypes between healthy human individuals. CDR1 is SGDLS, CDR2 YYNGEE, per germline. The CDR3 covers 13 residues. V was trimmed by 3 bases and J by 0 bases, leaving 7 bases between them. It was CD45RO-negative cells, positively selected for CCR7, that made up naive CD8 cells, with terminally differentiated effector memory CD45RA+ cells excluded. Regarding the study as a whole: An expected dependence of interdonor clonotype sharing on sequencing depth was noted. Around 5.4% of naive CD4 clonotypes were common to four donors.

Genomic DNA of every subset was divided equally among multiple immunoSEQ plates. Repertoires were generated with immunoSEQ multiplex PCR, while TCRdb's copy carries only in-frame clones and drops some. The sample has more than 2 million clones, approximately 92% seen once. The sample comprised naive CD8+ T cells from PBMCs. The sequence derives from a young man in good health. Some clones in this sample may be carry-over from other donors' samples. V and J are TRBV9 and TRBJ2-7, with a weak D call TRBD1 (6 bases). The CDR3 loop reads CASSADSSYEQYF. In DNA form, the CDR3 reads TGTGCCAGCAGCGCGGACAGCTCCTACGAGCAGTACTTC.